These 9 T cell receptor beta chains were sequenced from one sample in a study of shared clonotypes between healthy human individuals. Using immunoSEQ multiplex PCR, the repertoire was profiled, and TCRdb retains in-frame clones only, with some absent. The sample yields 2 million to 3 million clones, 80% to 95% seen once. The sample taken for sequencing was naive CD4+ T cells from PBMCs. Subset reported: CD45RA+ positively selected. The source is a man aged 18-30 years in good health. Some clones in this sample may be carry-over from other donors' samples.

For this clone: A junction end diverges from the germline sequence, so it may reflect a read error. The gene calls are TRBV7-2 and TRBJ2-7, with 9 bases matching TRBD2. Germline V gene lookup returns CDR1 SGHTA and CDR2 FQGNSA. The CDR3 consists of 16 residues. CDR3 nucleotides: TGTGCCAGCAGCCCTAGTGGCTCTAGCGGGATCTACAAGCAGTACTTC. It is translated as CASSPSGSSGIYKQYF.

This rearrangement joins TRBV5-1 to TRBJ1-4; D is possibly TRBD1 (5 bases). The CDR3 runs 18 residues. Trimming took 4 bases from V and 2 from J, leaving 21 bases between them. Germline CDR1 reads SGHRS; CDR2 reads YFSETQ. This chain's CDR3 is CASSHSHTMGTTNEKLFF. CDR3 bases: TGCGCCAGCAGCCACTCTCACACTATGGGGACCACTAATGAAAAACTGTTTTTT.

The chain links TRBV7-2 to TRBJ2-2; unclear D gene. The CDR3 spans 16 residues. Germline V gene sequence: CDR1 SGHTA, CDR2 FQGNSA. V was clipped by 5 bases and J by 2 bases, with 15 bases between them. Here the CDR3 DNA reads TGTGCCAGCAGCGATCTCGGGCTCCCCAACACCGGGGAGCTGTTTTTT. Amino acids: CASSDLGLPNTGELFF.

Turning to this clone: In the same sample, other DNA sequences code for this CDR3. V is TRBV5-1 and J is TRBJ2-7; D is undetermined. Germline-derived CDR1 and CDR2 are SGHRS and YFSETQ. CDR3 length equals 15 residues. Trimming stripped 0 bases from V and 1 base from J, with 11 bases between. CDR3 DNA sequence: TGCGCCAGCAGCTTGGCCCCCGGCAGTTCCTACGAGCAGTACTTC. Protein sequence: CASSLAPGSSYEQYF.

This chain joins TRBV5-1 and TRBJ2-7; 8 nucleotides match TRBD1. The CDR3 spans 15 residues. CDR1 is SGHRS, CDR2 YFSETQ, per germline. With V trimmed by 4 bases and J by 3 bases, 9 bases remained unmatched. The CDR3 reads CASSITGGLGYEQYF. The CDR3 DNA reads TGCGCCAGCAGCATCACAGGGGGACTTGGCTACGAGCAGTACTTC.

In nucleotides, the CDR3 is TGCGCCAGCAGCTCCACAATGATGGGTTCTGAAGCTTTCTTT. Translated: CASSSTMMGSEAFF. J is TRBJ1-1 and V is TRBV5-1; no clear D. CDR3 length: 14 residues. V was pared by 3 bases and J by 6 bases, with 15 bases between. Germline V gene sequence: CDR1 SGHRS, CDR2 YFSETQ. Based on the CDR3 plus reference TRBV5-1 and TRBJ1-1, the full variable domain is KAGVTQTPRYLIKTRGQQVTLSCSPISGHRSVSWYQQTPGQGLQFLFEYFSETQRNKGNFPGRFSGRQFSNSRSEMNVSTLELGDSALYLCASSSTMMGSEAFFGQGTRLTVV.

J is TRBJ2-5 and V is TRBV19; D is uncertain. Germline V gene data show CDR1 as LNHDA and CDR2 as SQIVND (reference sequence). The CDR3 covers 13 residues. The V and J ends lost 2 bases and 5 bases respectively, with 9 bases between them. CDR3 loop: CASSIMVEETQYF. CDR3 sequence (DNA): TGTGCCAGTAGTATAATGGTGGAGGAGACCCAGTACTTC.

CDR3 in DNA: TGCGCCAGCAGCGTAACAGGGGAAAGACGAGAGCTGTTTTTT. It encodes CASSVTGERRELFF. This rearrangement joins TRBV5-1 to TRBJ2-2, with TRBD1 matching 7 bases. The CDR3 length is 14 residues. Germline V CDR1 and CDR2: SGHRS, YFSETQ. With V trimmed by 4 bases and J by 11 bases, 11 bases remained unmatched.

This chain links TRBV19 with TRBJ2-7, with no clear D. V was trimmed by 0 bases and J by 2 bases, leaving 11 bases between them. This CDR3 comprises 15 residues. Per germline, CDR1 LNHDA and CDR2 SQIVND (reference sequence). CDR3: CASSIDTAEPYEQYF. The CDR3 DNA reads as TGTGCCAGTAGTATAGATACGGCCGAACCCTACGAGCAGTACTTC.